The following is a T cell receptor (beta chain) sequence with its context. As yet, its antigen is unknown. The V gene's germline CDR1 is KGHSY and CDR2 FQNENV. Trimming removed 7 bases from V and 5 bases from J, with 26 bases in between. CDR3 size: 17 residues. The sample originates from a study of OX40 agonist ivuxolimab in advanced cancers. Regarding the study as a whole: Partial responders at 0.1-3.0 mg/kg had among the lowest clonal expansion. Blood T cells, both CD4+ and CD8+, expanded clonally by week 6 at 0.1 to 3.0 mg/kg.

Only in-frame clones appear in the TCRdb table, and some are missing; sequencing was by immunoSEQ multiplex PCR. This sample has under 45,000 clones, with 78% found just once. Sample: CD4+ or CD8+ T cells sorted from blood, taken in a trial of the OX40 agonist ivuxolimab. The clonotype comes from an adult with an advanced solid tumor such as melanoma, head and neck, liver or kidney cancer. The chain employs TRBV16 and TRBJ2-5, with D tentatively TRBD1 or TRBD2 (5 bases each). The DNA of the CDR3 is TGTGCCAGCACCCAGCACCGGGGCAGCGCCTCGGGGGAGACCCAGTACTTC. Translated: CASTQHRGSASGETQYF. Full variable domain (remainder filled in from reference TRBV16 and TRBJ2-5): GEEVAQTPKHLVRGEGQKAKLYCAPIKGHSYVFWYQQVLKNEFKFLISFQNENVFDETGMPKERFSAKCLPNSPCSLEIQATKLEDSAVYFCASTQHRGSASGETQYFGPGTRLLVL.